This passage covers 14 T cell receptor beta chains from one sample sequenced in a study of CD8 T cells in Susac syndrome. Random hexamers served to reverse transcribe roughly 0.45 to 1 ug RNA. TCRdb re-called the immunoSEQ multiplex PCR reads with MiXCR, one entry per CDR3 protein. The data contain about 250,000 distinct CDR3 sequences, about 93% of them singletons. The sequenced material came from CD4+ T cells from PBMCs. These receptor sequences come from a human donor with multiple sclerosis.

V is TRBV7-6 and J is TRBJ2-3, with TRBD2 matching 9 bases. Trimming removed 4 bases from V and 1 base from J; junction bases left unmatched: 3. Per the germline V gene, CDR1 is SGHVS and CDR2 is FNYEAQ. The CDR3 has 15 residues. CDR3 DNA: TGTGCCAGCAGCTCCTCTAGCGGGGGCACAGATACGCAGTATTTT. Protein: CASSSSSGGTDTQYF.

This clonotype has a handful of counts. The rearrangement uses TRBV7-8 and TRBJ1-1; D remains ambiguous. Trimming pared 1 base from V and 1 base from J, leaving 7 bases between. The CDR3 has 14 residues. The germline V gene encodes CDR1 SGHVS and CDR2 FQNEAQ. CDR3 nucleotide sequence: TGTGCCAGCAGCTTAGGTTATTCGAACACTGAAGCTTTCTTT. It is translated as CASSLGYSNTEAFF.

The CDR3 reads CASSQDPVAEETQYF. The DNA of the CDR3 is TGCGCCAGCAGCCAAGATCCCGTGGCGGAAGAGACCCAGTACTTC. This sequence joins TRBV4-1 and TRBJ2-5; D call uncertain. The V end was cut by 0 bases, the J end by 3 bases, with 11 bases between. Germline CDR1 and CDR2: MGHRA and YSYEKL. The CDR3 extends over 15 amino acids.

The rearrangement uses TRBV5-6 and TRBJ2-3; tentatively, D is TRBD2 (5 bases). Trimming pared 4 bases from V and 0 bases from J, leaving 15 bases between. Germline loops: CDR1 SGHDT, CDR2 YYEEEE. The CDR3 consists of 16 residues. The CDR3 loop reads CASSPSLAASTDTQYF. In DNA, the CDR3 is TGTGCCAGCAGCCCCTCGCTAGCCGCAAGCACAGATACGCAGTATTTT.

The CDR3 DNA sequence: TGTGCCACCAGCAGAACTAGGACAGCCTCTGGAAACACCATATATTTT. It codes for CATSRTRTASGNTIYF. This sequence joins TRBV15 and TRBJ1-3, with D possibly matching TRBD1 (6 bases). Germline V CDR1 and CDR2: LNHNV, YYDKDF (reference sequence). CDR3 length: 16 amino acids. V was trimmed by 2 bases and J by 0 bases, leaving 11 bases between them.

The chain joins TRBV28 to TRBJ2-4; TRBD2 aligns across 8 bases. This CDR3 has 15 amino acids. The ends lost 8 bases at V and 0 bases at J; junction bases unmatched: 6. Germline CDR1 MDHEN, CDR2 SYDVKM. The CDR3, as DNA: TGTGCCAGCTCTACGGGGGGGGTAGCCAAAAACATTCAGTACTTC. This gives the protein CASSTGGVAKNIQYF.

The J gene is TRBJ2-1, the V gene TRBV12-3 or TRBV12-4, with D perhaps TRBD1 or TRBD2 (5 bases each). The CDR3 loop spans 15 amino acids. V lost 1 base and J lost 1, with 8 bases in between. CDR3: CASSLGDGSYNEQFF. The CDR3 bases are TGTGCCAGCAGTTTAGGGGACGGATCCTACAATGAGCAGTTCTTC.

The chain is built from TRBV5-4 and TRBJ2-2; no reliable D call. Germline values: CDR1 SGHNT, CDR2 YYREEE (reference sequence). Trimming cost V 0 bases and J 4 bases, with 10 bases left between them. The CDR3 loop spans 15 amino acids. The CDR3 coding sequence is TGTGCCAGCAGCTTGGGACTTAGTCGCACCGGGGAGCTGTTTTTT. This gives the protein CASSLGLSRTGELFF. Combining the CDR3 with reference TRBV5-4 and TRBJ2-2 gives the whole variable domain ETGVTQSPTHLIKTRGQQVTLRCSSQSGHNTVSWYQQALGQGPQFIFQYYREEENGRGNFPPRFSGLQFPNYSSELNVNALELDDSALYLCASSLGLSRTGELFFGEGSRLTVL.

The CDR3, as DNA: TGTGCCAGCAGCGTACGGGGACTAGCGGGGGAGACCCAGTACTTC. It codes for CASSVRGLAGETQYF. This chain links TRBV9 with TRBJ2-5; 13 nucleotides agree with TRBD2. V lost 1 base, J lost 5 bases, and 2 bases stayed unmatched. In germline, CDR1 is SGDLS, CDR2 YYNGEE. The CDR3 runs 15 residues.

V is TRBV20-1 and J is TRBJ2-1, with 9 bases aligning to TRBD2. The CDR3 sequence is 15 residues long. Germline CDR1 DFQATT, CDR2 SNEGSKA (reference sequence). The V and J ends lost 0 bases and 3 bases, in that order; junction bases with no gene match: 3. The DNA of the CDR3 is TGCAGTGCTAGAGATTTAGCGGGAGACTACAATGAGCAGTTCTTC. Its translation is CSARDLAGDYNEQFF.

The genes are TRBV4-2 and TRBJ2-1; 9 nucleotides align to TRBD1. Looked up from germline, CDR1 is LGHNA and CDR2 is YNFKEQ. This CDR3 is built from 15 residues. The J segment lost 6 bases and the V segment lost 4 bases, leaving 7 bases of the junction unmatched. Here the CDR3 DNA reads TGTGCCAGCAGCCGGGGACAGGGTGTGCGCAATGAGCAGTTCTTC. Translation gives CASSRGQGVRNEQFF.

The chain recombines TRBV20-1 with TRBJ2-1; the D is unclear. Germline V gene sequence: CDR1 DFQATT, CDR2 SNEGSKA (reference sequence). This CDR3 region has 15 residues. V shed 0 bases and J shed 5 bases, with 14 bases lying between them. DNA for the CDR3: TGCAGTGCTAGAGATGCTGCCGTCTTTAACAATGAGCAGTTCTTC. Translated: CSARDAAVFNNEQFF.

This rearrangement joins TRBV10-3 to TRBJ2-2, with TRBD2 matching 11 bases. This CDR3 has 18 residues. V was pared by 2 bases and J by 0 bases, with 5 bases of the junction left unmatched. Germline CDR1 reads ENHRY; CDR2 reads SYGVKD. CDR3 in amino acids: CAISEPLAGGPNTGELFF. The CDR3 region has the DNA TGTGCCATCAGTGAGCCTCTAGCGGGGGGCCCGAACACCGGGGAGCTGTTTTTT.

The genes are TRBV30 and TRBJ2-4; TRBD2 matches 10 bases. Unmatched junction bases numbered 12, after V lost 2 bases and J lost 8 bases. Per the germline V gene, CDR1 is GTSNPN and CDR2 is SVGIG (reference sequence). The CDR3 covers 16 residues. CDR3 region: CAWSLGLAAQVDIQYF. CDR3 DNA: TGTGCCTGGAGTCTAGGACTAGCGGCCCAGGTAGACATTCAGTACTTC.